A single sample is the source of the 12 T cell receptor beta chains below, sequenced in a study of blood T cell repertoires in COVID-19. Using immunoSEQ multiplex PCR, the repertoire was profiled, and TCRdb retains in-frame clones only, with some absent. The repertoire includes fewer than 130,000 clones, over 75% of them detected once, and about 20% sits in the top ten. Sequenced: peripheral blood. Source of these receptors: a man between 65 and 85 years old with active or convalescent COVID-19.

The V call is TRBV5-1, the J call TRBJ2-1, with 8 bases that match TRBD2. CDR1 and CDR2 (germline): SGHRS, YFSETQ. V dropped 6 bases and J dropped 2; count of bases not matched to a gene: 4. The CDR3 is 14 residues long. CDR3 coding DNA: TGCGCCAGCAAAACTAGCGGAACCTACAATGAGCAGTTCTTC. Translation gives CASKTSGTYNEQFF.

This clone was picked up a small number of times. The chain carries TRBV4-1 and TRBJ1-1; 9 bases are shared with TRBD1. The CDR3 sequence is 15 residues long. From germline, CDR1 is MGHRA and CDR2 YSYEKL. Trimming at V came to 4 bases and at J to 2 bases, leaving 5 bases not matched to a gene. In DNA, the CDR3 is TGCGCCAGCAGCCCGCGGGACAGGGCTAACACTGAAGCTTTCTTT. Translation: CASSPRDRANTEAFF.

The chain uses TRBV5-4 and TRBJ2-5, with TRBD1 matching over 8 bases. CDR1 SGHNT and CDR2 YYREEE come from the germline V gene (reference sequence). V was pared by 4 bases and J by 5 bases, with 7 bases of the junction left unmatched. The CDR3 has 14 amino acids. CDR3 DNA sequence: TGTGCCAGCAGCGCCCAGGGGGCGGGGGAGACCCAGTACTTC. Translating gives CASSAQGAGETQYF.

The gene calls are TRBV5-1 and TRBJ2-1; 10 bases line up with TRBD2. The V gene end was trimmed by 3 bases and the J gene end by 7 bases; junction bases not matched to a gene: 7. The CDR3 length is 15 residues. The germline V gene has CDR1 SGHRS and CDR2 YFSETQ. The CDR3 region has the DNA TGCGCCAGCAGCTCGGCTAGCGGGAGAGCGAATGAGCAGTTCTTC. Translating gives CASSSASGRANEQFF. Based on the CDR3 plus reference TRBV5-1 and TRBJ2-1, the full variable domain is KAGVTQTPRYLIKTRGQQVTLSCSPISGHRSVSWYQQTPGQGLQFLFEYFSETQRNKGNFPGRFSGRQFSNSRSEMNVSTLELGDSALYLCASSSASGRANEQFFGPGTRLTVL.

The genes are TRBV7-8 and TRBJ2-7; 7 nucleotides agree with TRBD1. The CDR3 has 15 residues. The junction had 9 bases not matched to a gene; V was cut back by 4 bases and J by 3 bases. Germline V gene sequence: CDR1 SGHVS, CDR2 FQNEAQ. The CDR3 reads CASSSRTGDYYEQYF. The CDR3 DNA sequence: TGTGCCAGCAGCTCGAGGACAGGCGACTACTACGAGCAGTACTTC.

This CDR3 reads CASSSWGLAGALPADTQYF. The CDR3 bases are TGTGCCAGTAGTTCCTGGGGACTAGCGGGAGCCCTCCCAGCAGATACGCAGTATTTT. The rearrangement joins TRBV19 to TRBJ2-3; 14 positions agree with TRBD2. Germline V gives CDR1 LNHDA, CDR2 SQIVND (reference sequence). CDR3 length: 19 amino acids. V dropped 5 bases and J dropped 4; count of bases not matched to a gene: 14.

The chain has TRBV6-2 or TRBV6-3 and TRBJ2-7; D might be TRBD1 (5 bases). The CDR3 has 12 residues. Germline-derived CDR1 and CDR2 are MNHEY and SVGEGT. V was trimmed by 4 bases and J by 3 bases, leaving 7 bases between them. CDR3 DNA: TGTGCCAGCAGTTCCGACAGCTACGAGCAGTACTTC. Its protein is CASSSDSYEQYF.

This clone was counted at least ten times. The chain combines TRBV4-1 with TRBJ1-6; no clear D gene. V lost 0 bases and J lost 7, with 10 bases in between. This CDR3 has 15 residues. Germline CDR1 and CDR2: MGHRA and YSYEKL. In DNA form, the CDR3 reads TGCGCCAGCAGCCAAGAGGGCAGGCTAAATTCACCCCTCCACTTT. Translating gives CASSQEGRLNSPLHF.

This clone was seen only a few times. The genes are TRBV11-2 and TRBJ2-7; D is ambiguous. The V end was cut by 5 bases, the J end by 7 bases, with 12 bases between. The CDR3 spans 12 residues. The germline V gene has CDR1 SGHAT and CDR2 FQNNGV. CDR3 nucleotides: TGTGCCAGCAGCGAATCTCTCGGGGAGCAGTACTTC. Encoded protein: CASSESLGEQYF.

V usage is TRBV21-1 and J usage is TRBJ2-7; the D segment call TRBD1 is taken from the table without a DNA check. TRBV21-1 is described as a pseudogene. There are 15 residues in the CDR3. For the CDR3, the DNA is TGTGCCAGCAGCAAAGCGCCGGAGACAGCCTACGAGCAGTACTTC. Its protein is CASSKAPETAYEQYF.

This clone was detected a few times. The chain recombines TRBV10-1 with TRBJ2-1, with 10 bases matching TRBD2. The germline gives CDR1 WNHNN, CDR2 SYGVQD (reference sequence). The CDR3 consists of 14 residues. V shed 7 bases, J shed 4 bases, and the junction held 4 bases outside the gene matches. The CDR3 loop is CASIEAGGYNEQFF. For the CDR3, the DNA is TGCGCCAGCATCGAAGCGGGAGGGTACAATGAGCAGTTCTTC.

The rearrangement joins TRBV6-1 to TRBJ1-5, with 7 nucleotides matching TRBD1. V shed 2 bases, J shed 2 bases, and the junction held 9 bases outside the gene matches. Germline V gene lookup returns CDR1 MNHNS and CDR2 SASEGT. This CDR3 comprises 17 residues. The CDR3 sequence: CASSESLQGIRNQPQHF. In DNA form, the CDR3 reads TGTGCCAGCAGTGAAAGTCTACAGGGGATTCGCAATCAGCCCCAGCATTTT.